Listed here is a single T cell receptor beta chain. Its antigen remains unidentified. The length of the CDR3 is 16 residues. V lost 3 bases, J lost 0 bases, and 12 bases lay in between. The V gene's germline CDR1 is MGHRA and CDR2 YSYEKL. The data were obtained in a study of T-cell reconstitution after alpha-beta-depleted transplantation in children. Study-wide findings and caveats: Surviving thymic progenitors and recipient T cells were the source of high TCRbeta diversity at day 60 in some patients. Several hundred expanded graft clones reportedly were the source of alpha-beta T cells about two months after transplant. Fresh T-cell production supplied most of the T-cell counts and diversity seen one year after transplant.

Unique molecular identifiers were incorporated during preparation of the TCRbeta library. TCRdb reanalysed the PCR reads using MiXCR and keeps one entry per CDR3 protein. The data show about a million distinct CDR3 sequences, about 26% seen once. Specimen: PBMCs, mostly from graft donor cells, collected 360 days after TCRalphabeta/CD19-depleted stem cell transplant. The TCR originated in a boy younger than two who had a stem cell transplant for SCID, so the T cells may come from the graft donor. V is TRBV4-1 and J is TRBJ2-1; D unresolved. CDR3: CASSHPRSTSYNEQFF. The CDR3 DNA reads as TGCGCCAGCAGCCATCCACGGTCCACCTCCTACAATGAGCAGTTCTTC.